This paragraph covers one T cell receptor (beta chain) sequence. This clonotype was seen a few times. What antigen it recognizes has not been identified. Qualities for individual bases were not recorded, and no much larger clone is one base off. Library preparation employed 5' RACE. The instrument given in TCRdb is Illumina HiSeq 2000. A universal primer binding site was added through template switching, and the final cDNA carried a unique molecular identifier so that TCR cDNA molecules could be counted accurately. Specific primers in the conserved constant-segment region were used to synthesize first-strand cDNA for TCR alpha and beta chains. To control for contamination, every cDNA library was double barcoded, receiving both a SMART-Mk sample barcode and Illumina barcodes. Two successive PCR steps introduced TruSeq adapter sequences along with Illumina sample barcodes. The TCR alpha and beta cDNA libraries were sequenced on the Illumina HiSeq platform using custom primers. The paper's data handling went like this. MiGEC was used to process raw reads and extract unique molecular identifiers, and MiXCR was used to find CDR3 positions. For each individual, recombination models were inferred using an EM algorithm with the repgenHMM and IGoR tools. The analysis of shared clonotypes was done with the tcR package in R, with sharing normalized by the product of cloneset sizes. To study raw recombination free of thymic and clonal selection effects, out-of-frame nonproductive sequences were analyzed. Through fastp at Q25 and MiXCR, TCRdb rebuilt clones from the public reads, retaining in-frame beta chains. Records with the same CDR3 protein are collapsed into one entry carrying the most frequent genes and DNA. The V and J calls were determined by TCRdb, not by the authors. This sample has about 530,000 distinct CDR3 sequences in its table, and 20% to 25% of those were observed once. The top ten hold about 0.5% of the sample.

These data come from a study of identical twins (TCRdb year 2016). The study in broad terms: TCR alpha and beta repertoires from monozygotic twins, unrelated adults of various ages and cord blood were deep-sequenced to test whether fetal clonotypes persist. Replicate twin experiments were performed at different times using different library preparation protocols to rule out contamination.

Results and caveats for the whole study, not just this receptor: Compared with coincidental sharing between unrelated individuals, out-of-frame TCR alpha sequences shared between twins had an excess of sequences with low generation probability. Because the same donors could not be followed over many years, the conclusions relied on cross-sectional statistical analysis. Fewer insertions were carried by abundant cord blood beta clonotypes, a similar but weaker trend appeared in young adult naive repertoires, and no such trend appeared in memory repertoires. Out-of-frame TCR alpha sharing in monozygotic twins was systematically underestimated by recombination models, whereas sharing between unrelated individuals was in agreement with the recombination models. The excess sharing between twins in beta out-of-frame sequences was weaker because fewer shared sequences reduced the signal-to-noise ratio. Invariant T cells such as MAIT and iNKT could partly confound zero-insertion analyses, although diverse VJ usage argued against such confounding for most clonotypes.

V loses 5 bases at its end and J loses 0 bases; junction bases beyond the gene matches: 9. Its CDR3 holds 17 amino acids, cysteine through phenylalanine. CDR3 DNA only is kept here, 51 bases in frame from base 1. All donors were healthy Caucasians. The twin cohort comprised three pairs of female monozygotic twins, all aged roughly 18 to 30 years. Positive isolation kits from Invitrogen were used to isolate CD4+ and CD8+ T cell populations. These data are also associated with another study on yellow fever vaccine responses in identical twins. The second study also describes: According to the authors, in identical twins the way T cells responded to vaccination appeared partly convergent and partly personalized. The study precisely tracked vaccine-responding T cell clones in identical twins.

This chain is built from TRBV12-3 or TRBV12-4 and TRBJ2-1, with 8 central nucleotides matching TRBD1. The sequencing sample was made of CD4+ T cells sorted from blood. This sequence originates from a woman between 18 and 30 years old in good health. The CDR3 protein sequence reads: CASSPTSRGRSYNEQFF. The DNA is TGTGCCAGCAGTCCTACGTCCAGGGGGCGCTCCTACAATGAGCAGTTCTTC.